This TCR beta chain was identified during a study of CD8 T cells in ankylosing spondylitis. About this clonotype: Its antigen remains unidentified.

Overall study results and limits: The clones that were linked to disease were reported to be significantly enriched in matched synovial fluid samples from ankylosing spondylitis patients. As for the disease-linked clones, they showed a CD8+ phenotype and occurred at relatively low frequencies in peripheral blood. There was a TCR beta motif, made of several highly homologous variants, that appeared characteristic of ankylosing spondylitis blood.

The germline gives CDR1 SGHRS, CDR2 YFSETQ. Trimming pared 0 bases from V and 8 bases from J, leaving 12 bases between. The CDR3 length is 14 residues. Scientists made TCR beta libraries using quantitative 5'-RACE with molecular barcodes. TCRdb re-called the 5' RACE reads with MiXCR, one entry per CDR3 protein. The sample has some 140,000 distinct CDR3 sequences; about 8% are singletons. V is TRBV5-1 and J is TRBJ2-1; tentatively, D is TRBD1 (6 bases). The sequence was obtained from a male donor with ankylosing spondylitis. Sequencing was done on a sample of synovial fluid, either unsorted or a sorted T cell fraction (not recorded which). In nucleotides, the CDR3 is TGCGCCAGCAGCTTGGGGACGTCAGGGGATGAGCAGTTCTTC. It encodes CASSLGTSGDEQFF.